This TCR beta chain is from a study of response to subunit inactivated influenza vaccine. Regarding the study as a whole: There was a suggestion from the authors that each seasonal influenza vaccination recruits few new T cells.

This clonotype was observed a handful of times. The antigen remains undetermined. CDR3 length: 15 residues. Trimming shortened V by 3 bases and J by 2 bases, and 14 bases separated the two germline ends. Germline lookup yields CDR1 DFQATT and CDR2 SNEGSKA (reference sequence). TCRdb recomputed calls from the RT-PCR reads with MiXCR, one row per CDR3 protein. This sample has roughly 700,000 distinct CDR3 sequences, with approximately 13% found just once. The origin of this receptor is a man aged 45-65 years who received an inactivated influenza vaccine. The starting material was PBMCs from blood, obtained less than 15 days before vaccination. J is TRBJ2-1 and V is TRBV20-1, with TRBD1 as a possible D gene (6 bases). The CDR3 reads CSASQARGTYNEQFF. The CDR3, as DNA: TGCAGTGCTAGTCAGGCCAGGGGTACCTACAATGAGCAGTTCTTC.